The clone carrying this T cell receptor beta chain has just one count. Germline-derived CDR1 and CDR2 are MNHNY and SVGAGI (reference sequence). V was pared by 2 bases and J by 4 bases, with 11 bases between. The CDR3 consists of 14 residues. The source of the sample is a study of cytomegalovirus exposure and HLA in healthy donors. Looking at the study overall: Most genotyped donors, approximately 81% of more than 300, had Caucasian-associated genetic ancestry.

PCR employed 60 Vbeta and 13 Jbeta primers. The assay was immunoSEQ multiplex PCR, and TCRdb's table has in-frame clones only and misses some. The sample yields about 120,000 clones, roughly 80% seen once. J is TRBJ1-1 and V is TRBV6-6; D is unclear. The clonotype originates from a female donor in good health and CMV-seropositive. The source material was PBMCs. CDR3 sequence: CASSYGHAITEAFF. The DNA of the CDR3 is TGTGCCAGCAGTTACGGGCATGCGATCACTGAAGCTTTCTTT.